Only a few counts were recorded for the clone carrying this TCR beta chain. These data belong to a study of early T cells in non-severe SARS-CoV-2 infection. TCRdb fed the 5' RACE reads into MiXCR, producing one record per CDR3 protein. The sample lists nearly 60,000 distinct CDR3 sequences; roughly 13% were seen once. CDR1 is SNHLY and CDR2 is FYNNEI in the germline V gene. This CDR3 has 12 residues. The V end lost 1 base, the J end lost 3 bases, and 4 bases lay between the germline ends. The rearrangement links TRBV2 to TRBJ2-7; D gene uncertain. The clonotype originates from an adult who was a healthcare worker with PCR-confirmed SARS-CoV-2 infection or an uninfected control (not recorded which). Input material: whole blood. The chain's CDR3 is CASSEEGYEQYF. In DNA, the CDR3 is TGTGCCAGCAGTGAAGAAGGCTACGAGCAGTACTTC.